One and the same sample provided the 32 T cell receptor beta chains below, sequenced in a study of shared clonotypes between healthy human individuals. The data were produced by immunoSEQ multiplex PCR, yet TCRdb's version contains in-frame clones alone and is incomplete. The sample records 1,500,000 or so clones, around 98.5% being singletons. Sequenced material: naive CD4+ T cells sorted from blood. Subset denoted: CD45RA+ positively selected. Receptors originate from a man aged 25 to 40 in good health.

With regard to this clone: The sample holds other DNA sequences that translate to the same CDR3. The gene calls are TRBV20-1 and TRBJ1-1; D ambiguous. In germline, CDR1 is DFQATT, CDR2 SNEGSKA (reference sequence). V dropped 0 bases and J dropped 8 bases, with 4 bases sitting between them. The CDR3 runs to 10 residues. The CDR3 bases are TGCAGTGCTAGAGAGGGAGAAGCTTTCTTT. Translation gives CSAREGEAFF.

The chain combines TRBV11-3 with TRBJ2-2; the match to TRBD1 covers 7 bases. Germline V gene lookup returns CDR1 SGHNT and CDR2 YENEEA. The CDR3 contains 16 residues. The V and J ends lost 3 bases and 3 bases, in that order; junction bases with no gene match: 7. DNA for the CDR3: TGTGCCAGCAGCTTCGGTAGGGGGCGTGACACCGGGGAGCTGTTTTTT. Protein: CASSFGRGRDTGELFF.

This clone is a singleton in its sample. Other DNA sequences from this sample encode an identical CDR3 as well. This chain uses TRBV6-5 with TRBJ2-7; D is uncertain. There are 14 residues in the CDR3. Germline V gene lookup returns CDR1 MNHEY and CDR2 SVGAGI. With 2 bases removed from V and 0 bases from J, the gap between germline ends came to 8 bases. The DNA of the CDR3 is TGTGCCAGCAGTTACGGCGGATACTCCTACGAGCAGTACTTC. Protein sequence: CASSYGGYSYEQYF.

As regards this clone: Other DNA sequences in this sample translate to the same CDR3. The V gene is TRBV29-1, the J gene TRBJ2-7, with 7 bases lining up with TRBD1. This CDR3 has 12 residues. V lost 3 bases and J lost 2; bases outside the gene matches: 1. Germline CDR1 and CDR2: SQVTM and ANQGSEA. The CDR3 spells CSVERGPYEQYF. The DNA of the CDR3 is TGCAGCGTTGAGAGGGGGCCCTACGAGCAGTACTTC.

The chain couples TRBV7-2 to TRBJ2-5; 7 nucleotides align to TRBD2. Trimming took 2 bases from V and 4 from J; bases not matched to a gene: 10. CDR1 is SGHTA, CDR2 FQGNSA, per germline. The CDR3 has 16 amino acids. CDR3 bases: TGTGCCAGCAGCTTACAAAGCGGGATCGGAGGAGAGACCCAGTACTTC. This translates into CASSLQSGIGGETQYF.

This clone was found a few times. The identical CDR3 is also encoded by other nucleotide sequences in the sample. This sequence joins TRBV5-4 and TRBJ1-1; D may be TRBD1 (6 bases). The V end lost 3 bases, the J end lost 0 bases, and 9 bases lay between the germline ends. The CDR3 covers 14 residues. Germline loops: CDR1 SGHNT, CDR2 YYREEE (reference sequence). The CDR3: CASSSGQLNTEAFF. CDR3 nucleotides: TGTGCCAGCAGCTCTGGACAGTTGAACACTGAAGCTTTCTTT.

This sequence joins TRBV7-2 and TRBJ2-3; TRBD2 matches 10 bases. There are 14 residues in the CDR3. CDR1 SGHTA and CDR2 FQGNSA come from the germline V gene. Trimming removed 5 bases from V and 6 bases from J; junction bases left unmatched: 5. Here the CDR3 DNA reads TGTGCCAGCAGCCGGGGACTAGCGAGCGATACGCAGTATTTT. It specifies CASSRGLASDTQYF.

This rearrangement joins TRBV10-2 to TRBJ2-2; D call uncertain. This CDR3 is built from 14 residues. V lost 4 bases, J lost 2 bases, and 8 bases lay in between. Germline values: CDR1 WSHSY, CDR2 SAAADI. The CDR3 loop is CASSGNLNTGELFF. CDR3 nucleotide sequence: TGCGCCAGCAGTGGAAACTTAAACACCGGGGAGCTGTTTTTT.

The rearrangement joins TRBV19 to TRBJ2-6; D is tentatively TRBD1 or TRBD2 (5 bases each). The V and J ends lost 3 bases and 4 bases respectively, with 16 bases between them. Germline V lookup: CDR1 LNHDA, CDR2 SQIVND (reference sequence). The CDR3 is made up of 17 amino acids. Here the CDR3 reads CASSIVQWGSGANVLTF. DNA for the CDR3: TGTGCCAGTAGTATTGTGCAGTGGGGGTCCGGGGCCAACGTCCTGACTTTC.

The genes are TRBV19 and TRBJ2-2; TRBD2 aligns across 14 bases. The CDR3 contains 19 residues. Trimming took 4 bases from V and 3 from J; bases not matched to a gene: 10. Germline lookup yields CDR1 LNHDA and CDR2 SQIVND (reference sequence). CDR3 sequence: CASSTFGTSGSGDTGELFF. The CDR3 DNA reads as TGTGCCAGTAGTACCTTCGGGACTAGCGGGAGCGGGGACACCGGGGAGCTGTTTTTT. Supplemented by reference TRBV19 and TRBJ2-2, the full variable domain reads DGGITQSPKYLFRKEGQNVTLSCEQNLNHDAMYWYRQDPGQGLRLIYYSQIVNDFQKGDIAEGYSVSREKKESFPLTVTSAQKNPTAFYLCASSTFGTSGSGDTGELFFGEGSRLTVL.

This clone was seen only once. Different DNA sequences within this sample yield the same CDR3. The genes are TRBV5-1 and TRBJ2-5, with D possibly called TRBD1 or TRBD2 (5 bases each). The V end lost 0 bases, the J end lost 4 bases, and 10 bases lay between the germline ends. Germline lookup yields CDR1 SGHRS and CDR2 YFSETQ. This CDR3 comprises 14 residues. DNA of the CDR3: TGCGCCAGCAGCTTGGCAGGGACGGGAGAGACCCAGTACTTC. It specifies CASSLAGTGETQYF.

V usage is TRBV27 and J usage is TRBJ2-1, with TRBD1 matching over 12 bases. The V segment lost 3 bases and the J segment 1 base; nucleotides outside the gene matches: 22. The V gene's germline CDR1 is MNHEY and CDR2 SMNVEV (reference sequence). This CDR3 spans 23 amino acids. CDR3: CASSLGQGARLAGDLTSYNEQFF. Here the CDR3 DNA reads TGTGCCAGCAGTTTGGGACAGGGGGCGCGTCTAGCGGGGGACCTGACATCCTACAATGAGCAGTTCTTC.

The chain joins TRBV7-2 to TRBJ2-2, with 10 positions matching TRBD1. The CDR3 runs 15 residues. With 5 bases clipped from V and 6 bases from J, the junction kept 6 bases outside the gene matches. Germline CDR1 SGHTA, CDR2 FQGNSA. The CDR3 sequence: CASSRGQGMAGELFF. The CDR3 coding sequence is TGTGCCAGCAGCCGGGGACAGGGGATGGCCGGGGAGCTGTTTTTT.

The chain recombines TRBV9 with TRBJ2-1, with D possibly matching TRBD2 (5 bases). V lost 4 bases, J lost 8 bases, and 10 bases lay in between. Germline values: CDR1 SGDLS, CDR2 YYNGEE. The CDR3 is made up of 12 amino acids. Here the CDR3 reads CASSLSGDEQFF. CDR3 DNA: TGTGCCAGCAGCCTTTCCGGGGATGAGCAGTTCTTC.

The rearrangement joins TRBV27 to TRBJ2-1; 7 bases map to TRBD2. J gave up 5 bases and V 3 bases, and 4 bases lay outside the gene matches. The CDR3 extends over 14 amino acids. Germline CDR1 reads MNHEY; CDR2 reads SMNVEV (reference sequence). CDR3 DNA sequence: TGTGCCAGCAGTTTCCAGCGGGGCGACAATGAGCAGTTCTTC. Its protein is CASSFQRGDNEQFF.

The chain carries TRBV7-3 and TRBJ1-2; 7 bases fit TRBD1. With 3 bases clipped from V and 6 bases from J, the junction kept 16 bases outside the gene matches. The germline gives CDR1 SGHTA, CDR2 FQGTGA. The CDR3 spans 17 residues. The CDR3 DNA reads TGTGCCAGCAGCTTCCGATTAAAGGTGGACAGGACGGATGGCTACACCTTC. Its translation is CASSFRLKVDRTDGYTF. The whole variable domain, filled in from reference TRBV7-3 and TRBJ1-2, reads GAGVSQTPSNKVTEKGKYVELRCDPISGHTALYWYRQSLGQGPEFLIYFQGTGAADDSGLPNDRFFAVRPEGSVSTLKIQRTERGDSAVYLCASSFRLKVDRTDGYTFGSGTRLTVV.

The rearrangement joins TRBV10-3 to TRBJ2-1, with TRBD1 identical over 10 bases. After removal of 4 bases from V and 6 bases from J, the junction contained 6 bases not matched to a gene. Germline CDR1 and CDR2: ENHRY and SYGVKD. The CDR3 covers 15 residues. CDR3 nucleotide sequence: TGTGCCATCAGTGCCAGGGACAGGGGACCCAATGAGCAGTTCTTC. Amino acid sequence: CAISARDRGPNEQFF.

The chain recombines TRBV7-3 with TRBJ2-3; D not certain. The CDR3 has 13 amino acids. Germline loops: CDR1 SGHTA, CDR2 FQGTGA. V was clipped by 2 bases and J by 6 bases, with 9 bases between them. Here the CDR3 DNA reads TGTGCCAGCAGCTTACTTTGGGGTGATACGCAGTATTTT. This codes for CASSLLWGDTQYF.

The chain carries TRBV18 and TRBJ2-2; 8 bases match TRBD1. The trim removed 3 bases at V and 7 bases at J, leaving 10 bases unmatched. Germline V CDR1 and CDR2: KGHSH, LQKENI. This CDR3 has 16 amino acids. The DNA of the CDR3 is TGTGCCAGCTCACCGATTCGACAGGGGAGTGGCGGGGAGCTGTTTTTT. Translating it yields CASSPIRQGSGGELFF.

CDR3 sequence: CASSPLGNSGNSYEQYF. The CDR3, as DNA: TGTGCCAGCTCACCTTTAGGGAACTCCGGGAACTCCTACGAGCAGTACTTC. V and J are TRBV18 and TRBJ2-7; a possible D gene is TRBD2 (5 bases). CDR1 KGHSH and CDR2 LQKENI come from the germline V gene. Trimming shortened V by 3 bases and J by 0 bases, and 18 bases separated the two germline ends. This CDR3 is built from 17 residues. The whole variable domain, filled in from reference TRBV18 and TRBJ2-7, reads NAGVMQNPRHLVRRRGQEARLRCSPMKGHSHVYWYRQLPEEGLKFMVYLQKENIIDESGMPKERFSAEFPKEGPSILRIQQVVRGDSAAYFCASSPLGNSGNSYEQYFGPGTRLTVT.

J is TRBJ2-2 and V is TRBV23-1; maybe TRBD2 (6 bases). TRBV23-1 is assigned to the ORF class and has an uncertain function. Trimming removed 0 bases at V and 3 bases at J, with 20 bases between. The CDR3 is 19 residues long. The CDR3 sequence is CASSQSRASELQDTGELFF. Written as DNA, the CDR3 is TGCGCCAGCAGTCAATCGAGGGCTAGCGAGCTACAGGACACCGGGGAGCTGTTTTTT.

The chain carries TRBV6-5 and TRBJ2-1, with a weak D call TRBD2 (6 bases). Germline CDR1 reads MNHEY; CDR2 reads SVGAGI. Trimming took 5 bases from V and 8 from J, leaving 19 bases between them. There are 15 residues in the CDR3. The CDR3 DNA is TGTGCCAGCAGTCAGACTAGTGTGGGGCAGTATGAGCAGTTCTTC. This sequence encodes CASSQTSVGQYEQFF.

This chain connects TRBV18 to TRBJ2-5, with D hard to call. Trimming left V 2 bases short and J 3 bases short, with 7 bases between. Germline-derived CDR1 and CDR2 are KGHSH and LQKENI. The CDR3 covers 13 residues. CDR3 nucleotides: TGTGCCAGCTCACCAACGGCAGAAGAGACCCAGTACTTC. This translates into CASSPTAEETQYF.

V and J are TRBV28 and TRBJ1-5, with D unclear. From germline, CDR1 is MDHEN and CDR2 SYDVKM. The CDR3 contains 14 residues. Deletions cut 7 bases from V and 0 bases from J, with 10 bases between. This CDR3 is CASTFIGSNQPQHF. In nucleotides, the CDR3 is TGTGCCAGCACCTTTATCGGTAGCAATCAGCCCCAGCATTTT.

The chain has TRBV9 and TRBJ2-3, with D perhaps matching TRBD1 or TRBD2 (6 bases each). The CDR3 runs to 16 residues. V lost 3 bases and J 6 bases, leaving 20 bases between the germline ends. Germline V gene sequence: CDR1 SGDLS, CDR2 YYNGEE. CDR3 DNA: TGTGCCAGCAGCGACCGTTCCCTAGCGAGGGGGGATACGCAGTATTTT. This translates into CASSDRSLARGDTQYF.

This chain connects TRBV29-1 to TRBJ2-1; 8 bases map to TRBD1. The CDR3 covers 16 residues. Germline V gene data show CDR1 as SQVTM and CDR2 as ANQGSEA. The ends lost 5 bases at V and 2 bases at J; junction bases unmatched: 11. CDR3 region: CSVSGKMDRAYNEQFF. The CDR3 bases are TGCAGCGTTTCCGGAAAAATGGACAGGGCCTACAATGAGCAGTTCTTC.

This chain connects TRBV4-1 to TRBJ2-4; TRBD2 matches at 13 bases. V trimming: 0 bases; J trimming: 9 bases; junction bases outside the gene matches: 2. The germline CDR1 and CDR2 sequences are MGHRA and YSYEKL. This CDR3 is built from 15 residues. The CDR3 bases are TGCGCCAGCAGCCAAGAAGGGACTAGCGGGGCCATTCAGTACTTC. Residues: CASSQEGTSGAIQYF.

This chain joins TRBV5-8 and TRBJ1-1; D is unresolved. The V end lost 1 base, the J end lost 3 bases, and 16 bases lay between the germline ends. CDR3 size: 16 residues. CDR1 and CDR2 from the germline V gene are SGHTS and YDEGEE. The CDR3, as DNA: TGTGCCAGCAGCTTGATCTTTATGGGGTCGGACACTGAAGCTTTCTTT. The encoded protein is CASSLIFMGSDTEAFF.

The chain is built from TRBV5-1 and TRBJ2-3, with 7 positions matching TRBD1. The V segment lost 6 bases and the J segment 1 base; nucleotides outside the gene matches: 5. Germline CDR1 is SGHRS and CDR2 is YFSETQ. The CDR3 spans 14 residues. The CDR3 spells CASTIGQGTDTQYF. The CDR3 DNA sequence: TGCGCCAGCACCATTGGACAGGGCACAGATACGCAGTATTTT.

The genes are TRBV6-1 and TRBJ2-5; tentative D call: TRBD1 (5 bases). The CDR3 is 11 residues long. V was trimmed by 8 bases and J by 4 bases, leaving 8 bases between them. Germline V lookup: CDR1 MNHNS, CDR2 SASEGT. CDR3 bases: TGTGCCAGCGTCCAGGGAGAGACCCAGTACTTC. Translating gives CASVQGETQYF.

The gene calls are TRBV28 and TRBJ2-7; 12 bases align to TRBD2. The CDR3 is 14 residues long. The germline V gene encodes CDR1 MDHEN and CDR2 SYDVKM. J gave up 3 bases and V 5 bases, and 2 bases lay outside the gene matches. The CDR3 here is CASSTSGRHYEQYF. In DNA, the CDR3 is TGTGCCAGCAGTACTAGCGGGAGGCACTACGAGCAGTACTTC.

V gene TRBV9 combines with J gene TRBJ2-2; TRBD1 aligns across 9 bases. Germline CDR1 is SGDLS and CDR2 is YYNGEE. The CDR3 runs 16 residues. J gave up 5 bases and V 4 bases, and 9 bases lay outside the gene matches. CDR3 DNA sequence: TGTGCCAGCAGCTCCCGGACAGGGGCTGCAACCGGGGAGCTGTTTTTT. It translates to CASSSRTGAATGELFF.